This paragraph reports one T cell receptor beta chain. The CDR3 contains 14 residues. The germline CDR1 and CDR2 sequences are MDHEN and SYDVKM. With 4 bases clipped from V and 3 bases from J, the junction kept 6 bases outside the gene matches. Profiled with immunoSEQ multiplex PCR; TCRdb holds only in-frame clones, not every one. The table lists about 81,000 clones, around 96% of them singletons. These data are taken from a study of technical replicates of blood from a few donors. Sample: T cells isolated from PBMCs. The V gene is TRBV28, the J gene TRBJ2-7; 7 positions agree with TRBD1. This receptor was taken from a human donor in good health. In nucleotides, the CDR3 is TGTGCCAGCAGTTCTGCTGACAGGGACTACGAGCAGTACTTC. Its protein is CASSSADRDYEQYF.